A selection of T cell receptor beta chains follows, all from one sample in a study of blood T cell repertoires in COVID-19. Produced via immunoSEQ multiplex PCR; TCRdb's table is partial and in-frame only. In the table there are around 59,000 clones, around 85% of which are singletons. What was sequenced was peripheral blood. Receptors originate from a human donor in a cohort sampled during active COVID-19. The conserved cysteine and the conserved F or W are not part of the CDR3 here. The D gene is left open where the match is weak. Not every row has a clone size; where given, it reads once, few, many or a size class.

clone_size	v_call	d_call	j_call	cdr3_aa
NA	TRBV6-1	TRBD1	TRBJ1-3	ASSEAVRTGGAGNIIY
NA	TRBV4-3	NA	TRBJ2-1	ASSQDLFREQF
NA	TRBV2	NA	TRBJ2-2	ASTLTREVGELF
few	TRBV5-1	NA	TRBJ2-2	ASSWLGQNTGELF
NA	TRBV28	NA	TRBJ2-5	ASSSLSRGRETQY
NA	TRBV29-1	TRBD1	TRBJ2-2	SVLRGPGELF
NA	TRBV19	NA	TRBJ1-3	ASSIGQQLGNTIY
NA	TRBV12-3/TRBV12-4	NA	TRBJ2-5	ASSFGETQY
NA	TRBV4-3	NA	TRBJ2-3	ASSQDAGTGNTDTQY
NA	TRBV7-3	TRBD2	TRBJ2-3	ASSSSGTSADTQY
NA	TRBV29-1	TRBD1	TRBJ1-1	SARTGSTEAF
NA	TRBV9	NA	TRBJ2-7	ASSSQANPSYEQY
NA	TRBV29-1	NA	TRBJ1-1	SVDRETGAF
few	TRBV10-2	NA	TRBJ1-5	ASTLGFGGGQPQH
NA	TRBV9	TRBD1	TRBJ1-4	ASSATGVTNEKLF
few	TRBV7-2	NA	TRBJ2-1	ATAPSLAEYNEQF
NA	TRBV6-4	NA	TRBJ2-1	ASSGGGSGRDNEQF
NA	TRBV6-2/TRBV6-3	NA	TRBJ2-2	ASSPSRGSSNTGELF
NA	TRBV7-9	NA	TRBJ1-2	ASSLFSGYT
NA	TRBV4-2	NA	TRBJ1-1	ASSPRDGRENTEAF
NA	TRBV4-2	TRBD2	TRBJ2-1	ASSRVGAGGIHEQF
NA	TRBV27	TRBD2	TRBJ2-1	ASRVRGTSGSSHEQF
NA	TRBV5-4	NA	TRBJ2-7	ASSLTLSSYEQY
NA	TRBV6-2/TRBV6-3	TRBD2	TRBJ2-1	ASSFRSGRGNEQF
NA	TRBV7-2	NA	TRBJ1-1	ASSLNPPGTEAF
NA	TRBV5-5	TRBD1	TRBJ1-1	ASSLPQGAGRDTEAF
NA	TRBV7-9	NA	TRBJ2-7	ASSSAATYEQY
once	TRBV30	TRBD1	TRBJ1-1	AWSSGTGNTEAF
NA	TRBV6-2/TRBV6-3	NA	TRBJ2-7	ASSWNSGYEQY
NA	TRBV19	NA	TRBJ2-7	ASSLDGGYEQY
NA	TRBV28	TRBD1	TRBJ1-5	ASWGTGGGSNQPQH
NA	TRBV29-1	TRBD1	TRBJ1-4	SVTGGVGNEKLF
NA	TRBV5-4	NA	TRBJ2-3	ASSLDNRADTQY
NA	TRBV2	TRBD1	TRBJ2-3	AGSTGSRTDTQY
NA	TRBV11-3	NA	TRBJ2-1	ASSPGFPGILNEQF
NA	TRBV5-1	NA	TRBJ2-6	ASSLARSGANVLT
NA	TRBV7-9	TRBD1	TRBJ1-2	ASSLLTGGDLYGYT
NA	TRBV27	NA	TRBJ2-1	ASRMSSYNEQF
once	TRBV30	NA	TRBJ2-2	AWRRQVSNTGELF
NA	TRBV10-3	NA	TRBJ2-7	AISESAGREQY
NA	TRBV5-1	NA	TRBJ2-3	AARPGTGADTQY
medium-sized	TRBV6-5	NA	TRBJ1-4	ASSYSSGHTNEKLF
NA	TRBV4-1	NA	TRBJ1-2	ASSQKQDWFYYGYT
NA	TRBV18	NA	TRBJ1-2	ASSQDYYGYT
few	TRBV6-1	TRBD1	TRBJ1-5	ASSEDGDRPNQPQH
NA	TRBV28	NA	TRBJ2-1	ASSLDRREQF
once	TRBV30	NA	TRBJ1-6	AWRPLSDSPLH
NA	TRBV4-3	NA	TRBJ2-2	ASSPGDTGELF
NA	TRBV6-6	TRBD2	TRBJ2-7	ASSPLAANSYEQY
once	TRBV11-2	NA	TRBJ2-5	ASGERETQY
NA	TRBV4-2	NA	TRBJ1-2	ASSQVVGGRDGYT
NA	TRBV3-1/TRBV3-2	NA	TRBJ2-1	ASSPSPSYNEQF
once	TRBV7-2	TRBD2	TRBJ2-7	ASSTRDSGSHEQY
NA	TRBV30	NA	TRBJ2-5	AWSVGGKETQY
NA	TRBV7-2	TRBD2	TRBJ2-7	ASSLGTSGISYEQY
few	TRBV9	NA	TRBJ2-1	ASSVVSSDEQF
NA	TRBV28	NA	TRBJ2-5	ASSLRGSSGGTQY